The T cell receptor beta chain described here comes from a study of T cell responses to AZD1222 COVID-19 vaccine. General study results and limits: None of the repertoires were sampled until the peak T cell response had passed.

The method was immunoSEQ multiplex PCR; TCRdb's version includes in-frame clones alone and lacks a portion of them. The sample yields some 180,000 clones, 90% to 95% seen once. Concerning this clone: Its antigen remains unknown.

This CDR3 is built from 15 residues. V was pared by 3 bases and J by 4 bases, with 16 bases between. Germline values: CDR1 SQVTM, CDR2 ANQGSEA. This specimen was peripheral blood, taken 28 days after the second AZD1222 dose. The chain has TRBV29-1 and TRBJ2-1; TRBD1 might be the D (5 bases). The receptor's source is an adult who received the AZD1222 COVID-19 vaccine. The CDR3 DNA is TGCAGCGTTGATATTCTGGGGCAGCAATACAATGAGCAGTTCTTC. Amino acid sequence: CSVDILGQQYNEQFF.